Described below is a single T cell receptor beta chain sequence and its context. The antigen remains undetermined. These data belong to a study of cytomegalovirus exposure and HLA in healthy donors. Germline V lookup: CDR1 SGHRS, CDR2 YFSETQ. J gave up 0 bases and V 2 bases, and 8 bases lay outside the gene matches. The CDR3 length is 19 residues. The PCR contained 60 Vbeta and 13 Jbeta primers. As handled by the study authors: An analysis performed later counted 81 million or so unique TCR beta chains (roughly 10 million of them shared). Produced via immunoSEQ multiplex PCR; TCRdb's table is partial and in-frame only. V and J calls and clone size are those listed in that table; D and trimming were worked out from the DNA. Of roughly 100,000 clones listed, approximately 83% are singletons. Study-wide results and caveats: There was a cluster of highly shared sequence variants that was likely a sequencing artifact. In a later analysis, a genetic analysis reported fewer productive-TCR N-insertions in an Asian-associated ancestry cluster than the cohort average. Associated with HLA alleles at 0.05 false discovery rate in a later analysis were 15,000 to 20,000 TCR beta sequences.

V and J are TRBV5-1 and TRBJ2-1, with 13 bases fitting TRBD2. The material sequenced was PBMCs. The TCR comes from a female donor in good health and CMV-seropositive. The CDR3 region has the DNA TGCGCCAGCAGCTTCACCGGGACTAGCGGGGCGAGCTCCTACAATGAGCAGTTCTTC. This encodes CASSFTGTSGASSYNEQFF. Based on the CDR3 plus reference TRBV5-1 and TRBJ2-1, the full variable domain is KAGVTQTPRYLIKTRGQQVTLSCSPISGHRSVSWYQQTPGQGLQFLFEYFSETQRNKGNFPGRFSGRQFSNSRSEMNVSTLELGDSALYLCASSFTGTSGASSYNEQFFGPGTRLTVL.